This entry lists 10 T cell receptor beta chains sequenced from one sample in a study of blood T cell repertoires in COVID-19. Measured with immunoSEQ multiplex PCR; TCRdb has only the in-frame clones, and not every one. This sample has 300,000 to 400,000 clones, with 65% to 90% found just once. Sample: PBMCs or T cells enriched from blood (not recorded which). These receptors were obtained from a woman aged 40 to 50 with acute COVID-19.

This clone was observed a single time. The J gene is TRBJ2-3, the V gene TRBV3-1 (or the pseudogene TRBV3-2); 8 bases match TRBD2. The CDR3 is 15 amino acids. Germline CDR1 and CDR2: LGHDT and YNNKEL (reference sequence). V trimming: 4 bases; J trimming: 4 bases; junction bases outside the gene matches: 7. For the CDR3, the DNA is TGTGCCAGCAGCCCGCAAGCGGGAGTCCCAGATACGCAGTATTTT. Protein product: CASSPQAGVPDTQYF.

This chain uses TRBV19 with TRBJ2-2, with 10 bases that match TRBD1. Trimming removed 6 bases from V and 7 bases from J; junction bases left unmatched: 5. CDR1 LNHDA and CDR2 SQIVND come from the germline V gene (reference sequence). The CDR3 is 14 amino acids. The chain's CDR3 is CASRTGGAGGELFF. As DNA, the CDR3 is TGTGCCAGTAGGACAGGGGGCGCGGGCGGGGAGCTGTTTTTT.

This chain uses TRBV7-3 with TRBJ1-2, with TRBD1 matching over 8 bases. Germline trimming cut 1 base from V and 5 bases from J; bases unmatched to any gene: 18. Germline V CDR1 and CDR2: SGHTA, FQGTGA. The CDR3 is 19 amino acids. The CDR3 nucleotides read TGTGCCAGCAGCTTAAGTACGCGAGTAGGGTCACAGGGGGAATATGGCTACACCTTC. Translating gives CASSLSTRVGSQGEYGYTF.

This chain links TRBV7-9 with TRBJ2-3; D perhaps matches TRBD2 (6 bases). V lost 3 bases, J lost 8 bases, and 15 bases lay in between. Germline loops: CDR1 SEHNR, CDR2 FQNEAQ (reference sequence). The CDR3 totals 14 residues. The DNA for the CDR3 is TGTGCCAGCAGCTTCTCTAAGGGGCGGGGTACGCAGTATTTT. Residues: CASSFSKGRGTQYF. Supplemented by reference TRBV7-9 and TRBJ2-3, the full variable domain reads DTGVSQNPRHKITKRGQNVTFRCDPISEHNRLYWYRQTLGQGPEFLTYFQNEAQLEKSRLLSDRFSAERPKGSFSTLEIQRTEQGDSAMYLCASSFSKGRGTQYFGPGTRLTVL.

The chain is built from TRBV7-2 and TRBJ1-5; tentatively, D is TRBD1 (6 bases). CDR3 length equals 14 residues. Germline assignment: CDR1 SGHTA and CDR2 FQGNSA. V was trimmed by 5 bases and J by 3 bases, leaving 11 bases between them. The CDR3 loop is CASSQDSANQPQHF. CDR3 nucleotides: TGTGCCAGCAGCCAGGACAGCGCCAATCAGCCCCAGCATTTT. Combining the CDR3 with reference TRBV7-2 and TRBJ1-5 gives the whole variable domain GAGVSQSPSNKVTEKGKDVELRCDPISGHTALYWYRQSLGQGLEFLIYFQGNSAPDKSGLPSDRFSAERTGGSVSTLTIQRTQQEDSAVYLCASSQDSANQPQHFGDGTRLSIL.

This clone was seen a single time. The chain couples TRBV13 to TRBJ2-3; D ambiguous. V was trimmed by 2 bases and J by 1 base, leaving 7 bases between them. Germline V gene lookup returns CDR1 PRHDT and CDR2 FYEKMQ (reference sequence). This CDR3 is built from 14 residues. The CDR3 DNA sequence: TGTGCCAGCAGCTTAACCCCAGGCACAGATACGCAGTATTTT. It is translated as CASSLTPGTDTQYF.

The rearrangement links TRBV4-3 to TRBJ1-2; 7 nucleotides align to TRBD1. The length of the CDR3 is 15 residues. The germline CDR1 and CDR2 sequences are LGHNA and YSLEER. Unmatched junction bases numbered 4, after V lost 0 bases and J lost 3 bases. The CDR3 DNA sequence: TGCGCCAGCAGCCAAGATGACAGGGTCGACTATGGCTACACCTTC. Translation: CASSQDDRVDYGYTF.

V is TRBV2 and J is TRBJ1-2; a possible D gene is TRBD1 (6 bases). The CDR3 has 14 amino acids. Between the trimmed V and J ends, which lost 1 base and 4 bases, there was a span of 10 bases. Germline CDR1 SNHLY, CDR2 FYNNEI. The DNA of the CDR3 is TGTGCCAGCAGTGAAGTGGGGGCCCTCTATGGCTACACCTTC. It specifies CASSEVGALYGYTF. Using reference TRBV2 and TRBJ1-2 for the parts outside the CDR3, the full variable domain is EPEVTQTPSHQVTQMGQEVILRCVPISNHLYFYWYRQILGQKVEFLVSFYNNEISEKSEIFDDQFSVERPDGSNFTLKIRSTKLEDSAMYFCASSEVGALYGYTFGSGTRLTVV.

The CDR3 DNA is TGTGCCAGCAGTTCCACTCTCGGGGGGTGGAGTGAAAAACTGTTTTTT. Its translation is CASSSTLGGWSEKLFF. V gene TRBV6-5 combines with J gene TRBJ1-4; weak D call: TRBD1 (5 bases). The CDR3 totals 16 residues. The germline gives CDR1 MNHEY, CDR2 SVGAGI. V lost 4 bases and J lost 7, with 19 bases in between.

The J gene is TRBJ1-3, the V gene TRBV7-2, with D possibly being TRBD1 (6 bases). From germline, CDR1 is SGHTA and CDR2 FQGNSA. This CDR3 is 14 amino acids long. V lost 3 bases and J 5 bases, leaving 11 bases between the germline ends. DNA of the CDR3: TGTGCCAGCAGCTTGATGCAGGGGAGAAACACCATATATTTT. Its protein is CASSLMQGRNTIYF. The whole variable domain, filled in from reference TRBV7-2 and TRBJ1-3, reads GAGVSQSPSNKVTEKGKDVELRCDPISGHTALYWYRQSLGQGLEFLIYFQGNSAPDKSGLPSDRFSAERTGGSVSTLTIQRTQQEDSAVYLCASSLMQGRNTIYFGEGSWLTVV.